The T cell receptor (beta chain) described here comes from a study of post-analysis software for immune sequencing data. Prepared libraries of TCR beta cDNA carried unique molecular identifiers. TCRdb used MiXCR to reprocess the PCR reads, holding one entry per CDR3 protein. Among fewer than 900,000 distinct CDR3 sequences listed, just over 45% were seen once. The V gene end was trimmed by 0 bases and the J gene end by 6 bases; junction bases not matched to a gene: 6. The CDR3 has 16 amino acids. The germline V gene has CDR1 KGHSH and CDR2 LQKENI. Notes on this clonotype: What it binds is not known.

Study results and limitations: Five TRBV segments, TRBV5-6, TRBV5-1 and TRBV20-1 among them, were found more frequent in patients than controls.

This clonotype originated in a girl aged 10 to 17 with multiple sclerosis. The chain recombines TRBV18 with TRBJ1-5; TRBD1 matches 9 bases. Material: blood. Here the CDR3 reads CASSPPGQGSGQPQHF. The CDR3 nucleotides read TGTGCCAGCTCACCACCGGGACAGGGATCGGGTCAGCCCCAGCATTTT.